The 5 T cell receptor beta chains listed next were all sequenced from one sample in a study of OX40 agonist ivuxolimab in advanced cancers. Using immunoSEQ multiplex PCR, the repertoire was profiled, and TCRdb retains in-frame clones only, with some absent. The profile covers about 51,000 clones, with about 86% appearing a single time and over 3% taken by the ten largest. The sample consisted of CD4+ or CD8+ T cells sorted from blood, taken in a trial of the OX40 agonist ivuxolimab. These receptors were collected from an adult with an advanced solid tumor such as melanoma, head and neck, liver or kidney cancer.

This clone came up once. The chain links TRBV2 to TRBJ2-2, with TRBD1 matching 7 bases. J lost 4 bases, V lost 8 bases, and 7 bases had no gene match. The CDR3 is 14 amino acids. Germline values: CDR1 SNHLY, CDR2 FYNNEI. CDR3 DNA: TGTGCCAGCTGCGACAGGGTGGCCACCGGGGAGCTGTTTTTT. It specifies CASCDRVATGELFF.

The chain uses TRBV4-3 and TRBJ2-2; TRBD2 is a possible D gene (5 bases). V gave up 1 base and J gave up 2 bases, with 14 bases separating them. Germline values: CDR1 LGHNA, CDR2 YSLEER. CDR3 length: 17 amino acids. This chain's CDR3 is CASSQVLRAQNTGELFF. The CDR3 DNA sequence: TGCGCCAGCAGCCAAGTTTTGCGGGCCCAAAACACCGGGGAGCTGTTTTTT.

The rearrangement joins TRBV7-3 to TRBJ1-1; TRBD1 matches at 7 bases. This CDR3 is built from 15 residues. CDR1 SGHTA and CDR2 FQGTGA come from the germline V gene. V gave up 1 base and J gave up 0 bases; unmatched junction bases: 2. In nucleotides, the CDR3 is TGTGCCAGCAGCTTAATGGGACAGTTGAACACTGAAGCTTTCTTT. This sequence encodes CASSLMGQLNTEAFF.

The J gene is TRBJ2-1, the V gene TRBV11-2; possibly TRBD2 for D (5 bases). Germline CDR1 SGHAT, CDR2 FQNNGV. CDR3 length: 18 residues. The ends were cut back, 0 bases at V and 1 base at J, with 16 bases in the middle. The chain's CDR3 is CASSLDLEASESYNEQFF. The CDR3 bases are TGTGCCAGCAGCTTAGATTTGGAGGCTTCAGAATCCTACAATGAGCAGTTCTTC.

This clone was seen once. V is TRBV6-5 and J is TRBJ1-1; D is unresolved. The CDR3 runs to 14 residues. Germline CDR1 is MNHEY and CDR2 is SVGAGI. The V end lost 5 bases, the J end lost 6 bases, and 16 bases lay between the germline ends. The DNA for the CDR3 is TGTGCCAGCAGTCCTGGCGGGCGATTGGCTGAAGCTTTCTTT. Its translation: CASSPGGRLAEAFF.